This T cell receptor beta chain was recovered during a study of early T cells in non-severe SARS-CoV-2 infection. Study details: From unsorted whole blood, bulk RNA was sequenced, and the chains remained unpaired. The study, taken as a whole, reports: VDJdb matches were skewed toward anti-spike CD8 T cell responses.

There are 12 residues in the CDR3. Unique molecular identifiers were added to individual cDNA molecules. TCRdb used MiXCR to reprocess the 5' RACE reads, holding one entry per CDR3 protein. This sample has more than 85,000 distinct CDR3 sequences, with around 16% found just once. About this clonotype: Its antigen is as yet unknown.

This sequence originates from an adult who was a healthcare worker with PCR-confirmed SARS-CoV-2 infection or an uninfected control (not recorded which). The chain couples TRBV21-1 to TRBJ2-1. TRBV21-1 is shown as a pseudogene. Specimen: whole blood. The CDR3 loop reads CVILDRYNEQFF. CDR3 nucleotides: TGTGTCATCCTAGACCGATACAATGAGCAGTTCTTC.